This TCR beta chain was recovered during a study of monozygotic twins with inflammatory bowel disease. Points from the study as a whole: Data gave no support to a single strong signal or clonotype associated with IBD.

In regard to this clonotype: The antigen is unknown.

Starting material for each TCR library was about 3,200 ng of total RNA. Each CDR3 protein gets one entry in TCRdb, which reprocessed the 5' RACE reads and gives no DNA. The sample table includes a few hundred thousand distinct CDR3 sequences. Germline assignment: CDR1 SGHRS and CDR2 YFSETQ. The CDR3 totals 14 residues. The receptor comes from a human donor with ulcerative colitis or Crohn's disease, or a healthy co-twin of an affected twin (not recorded which). V gene TRBV5-1 combines with J gene TRBJ2-2; absent DNA, TCRdb's TRBD2 call cannot be checked. The sample comprised blood. CDR3 sequence reads: CASTFEGPTGELFF.